The 30 T cell receptor beta chains presented below share a single source sample, sequenced in a study of OX40 agonist ivuxolimab in advanced cancers. Sequencing used immunoSEQ multiplex PCR; TCRdb keeps in-frame clones, though not all of them. The sample holds approximately 35,000 clones, around 85% seen once. Material: CD4+ or CD8+ T cells sorted from blood, obtained in a trial of the OX40 agonist ivuxolimab. These receptors all come from an adult with an advanced solid tumor such as melanoma, head and neck, liver or kidney cancer.

This chain uses TRBV5-1 with TRBJ1-1; possibly TRBD1 for D (6 bases). The germline CDR1 and CDR2 sequences are SGHRS and YFSETQ. CDR3 length: 15 residues. V shed 0 bases and J shed 3 bases, with 12 bases lying between them. The CDR3 loop reads CASSLGGGAYTEAFF. CDR3 nucleotide sequence: TGCGCCAGCAGCTTGGGCGGGGGGGCGTACACTGAAGCTTTCTTT.

The chain carries TRBV30 and TRBJ2-6, with TRBD1 matching over 7 bases. The J segment lost 1 base and the V segment lost 3 bases, leaving 12 bases of the junction unmatched. The CDR3 runs 18 residues. Germline-derived CDR1 and CDR2 are GTSNPN and SVGIG (reference sequence). CDR3 protein: CAWSFGDRHNSGANVLTF. CDR3 sequence (DNA): TGTGCCTGGAGCTTCGGGGACAGACACAATTCTGGGGCCAACGTCCTGACTTTC.

This clone was observed a handful of times. This chain links TRBV9 with TRBJ2-3, with 10 bases lining up with TRBD2. The CDR3 totals 14 residues. Trimming removed 3 bases from V and 5 bases from J; junction bases left unmatched: 3. Germline lookup yields CDR1 SGDLS and CDR2 YYNGEE. The CDR3 region has the DNA TGTGCCAGCAGCGCATGGACTAGCGGAGATACGCAGTATTTT. This translates into CASSAWTSGDTQYF.

This clone was counted only a few times. The DNA for the CDR3 is TGTGCCAGCAGTTACGGAGGCGACAGTAGATACAATGAGCAGTTCTTC. Translation: CASSYGGDSRYNEQFF. The J gene is TRBJ2-1, the V gene TRBV6-6, with D perhaps TRBD1 or TRBD2 (5 bases each). The CDR3 runs to 16 residues. Deletions cut 2 bases from V and 4 bases from J, with 15 bases between. Germline CDR1 and CDR2: MNHNY and SVGAGI (reference sequence).

The CDR3 DNA is TGTGCCAGCAGCTCGGCGAACACTGAAGCTTTCTTT. Protein: CASSSANTEAFF. V usage is TRBV11-2 and J usage is TRBJ1-1; D unclear. CDR1 and CDR2 from the germline V gene are SGHAT and FQNNGV. V gave up 4 bases and J gave up 1 base, with 4 bases separating them. The CDR3 spans 12 residues.

This chain uses TRBV4-1 with TRBJ2-1, with 7 bases identical to TRBD2. Germline V CDR1 and CDR2: MGHRA, YSYEKL. CDR3 length: 16 amino acids. V shed 3 bases and J 4 bases; nucleotides not matched to a gene: 9. The CDR3 here is CASSQSGGLQYNEQFF. In DNA, the CDR3 is TGCGCCAGCAGCCAGTCGGGGGGTCTACAGTACAATGAGCAGTTCTTC.

This clone was seen more than once but under ten times. The chain employs TRBV4-1 and TRBJ1-6, with a possible D match to TRBD1 (6 bases). Deletions cut 5 bases from V and 6 bases from J, with 11 bases between. The CDR3 contains 14 residues. Germline CDR1 reads MGHRA; CDR2 reads YSYEKL. In DNA form, the CDR3 reads TGCGCCAGCAGCAGAGACAGGATTAATTCACCCCTCCACTTT. Translating gives CASSRDRINSPLHF.

The genes are TRBV11-2 and TRBJ2-2; possibly TRBD1 for D (6 bases). V was pared by 9 bases and J by 4 bases, with 18 bases between. Germline V gene lookup returns CDR1 SGHAT and CDR2 FQNNGV. This CDR3 region has 15 residues. As DNA, the CDR3 is TGTGCCAGTCGGCTGGGACACACGAGCACCGGGGAGCTGTTTTTT. It encodes CASRLGHTSTGELFF.

The V call is TRBV11-2, the J call TRBJ2-2, with D perhaps being TRBD1 or TRBD2 (5 bases each). The CDR3 is made up of 15 amino acids. Trimming cost V 3 bases and J 2 bases, with 10 bases left between them. From germline, CDR1 is SGHAT and CDR2 FQNNGV. The CDR3 DNA reads TGTGCCAGCAGCTTTGGGGGATCTAACACCGGGGAGCTGTTTTTT. Amino acid sequence: CASSFGGSNTGELFF.

J is TRBJ1-2 and V is TRBV6-5; TRBD1 might be the D (6 bases). Per germline, CDR1 MNHEY and CDR2 SVGAGI. With 3 bases removed from V and 7 bases from J, the gap between germline ends came to 15 bases. The CDR3 totals 14 residues. CDR3 loop: CASSYIGGRGGYTF. The CDR3, as DNA: TGTGCCAGCAGTTATATAGGGGGGAGAGGTGGCTACACCTTC.

V gene TRBV2 combines with J gene TRBJ1-2, with 8 bases identical to TRBD1. This CDR3 has 15 amino acids. Trimming took 1 base from V and 2 from J; bases not matched to a gene: 3. In germline, CDR1 is SNHLY, CDR2 FYNNEI. The CDR3 sequence is CASSEGGQANYGYTF. DNA for the CDR3: TGTGCCAGCAGTGAAGGGGGACAGGCCAACTATGGCTACACCTTC. Combining the CDR3 with reference TRBV2 and TRBJ1-2 gives the whole variable domain EPEVTQTPSHQVTQMGQEVILRCVPISNHLYFYWYRQILGQKVEFLVSFYNNEISEKSEIFDDQFSVERPDGSNFTLKIRSTKLEDSAMYFCASSEGGQANYGYTFGSGTRLTVV.

This clone has just one count. The chain combines TRBV20-1 with TRBJ1-1, with D hard to call. The V gene lost 2 bases and the J gene lost 3 bases, with 4 bases spanning the gap. The CDR3 sequence is 11 residues long. Germline V CDR1 and CDR2: DFQATT, SNEGSKA (reference sequence). The CDR3 sequence: CSARKYTEAFF. The CDR3 DNA is TGCAGTGCTAGAAAATACACTGAAGCTTTCTTT.

V gene TRBV19 combines with J gene TRBJ2-5; D remains unclear. CDR1 LNHDA and CDR2 SQIVND come from the germline V gene (reference sequence). This CDR3 spans 13 amino acids. Trimming left V 2 bases short and J 5 bases short, with 9 bases between. DNA of the CDR3: TGTGCCAGTAGTATATTGGGTTGGGAGACCCAGTACTTC. Translated: CASSILGWETQYF.

The chain couples TRBV6-5 to TRBJ1-1; possible D gene TRBD1, 5 bases. The V gene lost 5 bases and the J gene lost 5 bases, with 6 bases spanning the gap. There are 11 residues in the CDR3. Per the germline V gene, CDR1 is MNHEY and CDR2 is SVGAGI. Here the CDR3 reads CASSPGTEAFF. The CDR3 region has the DNA TGTGCCAGCAGTCCAGGGACTGAAGCTTTCTTT.

CDR3 region: CASSSPGQGKNIQYF. DNA for the CDR3: TGTGCCAGCAGTTCCCCGGGACAGGGAAAAAACATTCAGTACTTC. The V gene is TRBV27, the J gene TRBJ2-4; 9 positions match TRBD1. In germline, CDR1 is MNHEY, CDR2 SMNVEV (reference sequence). The CDR3 consists of 15 residues. The junction had 5 bases not matched to a gene; V was cut back by 4 bases and J by 4 bases.

CDR3 DNA sequence: TGCAGTGCTCTGCCAGGGCCAGGCACCTTC. Translated, it gives CSALPGPGTF. The rearrangement links TRBV20-1 to TRBJ1-2, with D perhaps matching TRBD1 (5 bases). Trimming pared 5 bases from V and 13 bases from J, leaving 14 bases between. CDR3 size: 10 residues. Germline-derived CDR1 and CDR2 are DFQATT and SNEGSKA (reference sequence).

Notes on this clone: Other DNA sequences in this sample translate to the same CDR3. The chain has TRBV5-1 and TRBJ1-2, with D unresolved. The germline gives CDR1 SGHRS, CDR2 YFSETQ. V lost 4 bases, J lost 1 base, and 8 bases lay in between. This CDR3 is built from 13 residues. The CDR3 loop is CASSPGGNYGYTF. The DNA of the CDR3 is TGCGCCAGCAGCCCGGGAGGTAACTATGGCTACACCTTC.

This rearrangement joins TRBV13 to TRBJ1-5; 8 nucleotides agree with TRBD1. This CDR3 has 17 residues. The germline V gene has CDR1 PRHDT and CDR2 FYEKMQ (reference sequence). V lost 5 bases, J lost 6 bases, and 15 bases stayed unmatched. CDR3 region: CASSKRTLTGARQPQHF. CDR3 bases: TGTGCCAGCAGCAAACGAACGCTGACAGGGGCCCGTCAGCCCCAGCATTTT.

V gene TRBV5-1 combines with J gene TRBJ2-1; unclear D gene. Germline V gives CDR1 SGHRS, CDR2 YFSETQ. The V end was cut by 3 bases, the J end by 5 bases, with 18 bases between. This CDR3 contains 16 residues. The CDR3 region has the DNA TGCGCCAGCAGCTGGGGATTAGGCCCAGCAAACAATGAGCAGTTCTTC. Encoded protein: CASSWGLGPANNEQFF.

In its sample, this clone was seen once. This chain joins TRBV30 and TRBJ2-1; D call uncertain. Looked up from germline, CDR1 is GTSNPN and CDR2 is SVGIG (reference sequence). The CDR3 extends over 16 amino acids. Trimming pared 3 bases from V and 0 bases from J, leaving 15 bases between. As DNA, the CDR3 is TGTGCCTGGAGAGGATTGGCGGAAAGCTCCTACAATGAGCAGTTCTTC. It encodes CAWRGLAESSYNEQFF.

The chain links TRBV6-5 to TRBJ2-3; the D is unclear. The CDR3 is 15 amino acids. Germline-derived CDR1 and CDR2 are MNHEY and SVGAGI. V was cut by 1 base and J by 1 base, with 9 bases left in between. The CDR3 loop reads CASSYYGAGTDTQYF. CDR3 in DNA: TGTGCCAGCAGTTACTATGGAGCCGGCACAGATACGCAGTATTTT.

The V gene is TRBV19, the J gene TRBJ2-1; 8 bases agree with TRBD1. J was trimmed by 8 bases and V by 5 bases; bases with no gene match: 5. In germline, CDR1 is LNHDA, CDR2 SQIVND (reference sequence). This CDR3 has 13 residues. The CDR3 coding sequence is TGTGCCAGTAGTTATACACAGGGGGATGAGCAGTTCTTC. It yields the protein CASSYTQGDEQFF. Variable domain in full (rest from reference TRBV19 and TRBJ2-1): DGGITQSPKYLFRKEGQNVTLSCEQNLNHDAMYWYRQDPGQGLRLIYYSQIVNDFQKGDIAEGYSVSREKKESFPLTVTSAQKNPTAFYLCASSYTQGDEQFFGPGTRLTVL.

The CDR3, as DNA: TGTGCCATCAGTGAGGTTGGGGGCGCGGTAACCTATGGCTACACCTTC. It specifies CAISEVGGAVTYGYTF. The J gene is TRBJ1-2, the V gene TRBV10-3, with a possible D match to TRBD1 (6 bases). CDR3 size: 16 residues. Between the trimmed V and J ends, which lost 2 bases and 4 bases, there was a span of 17 bases. Per germline, CDR1 ENHRY and CDR2 SYGVKD.

This chain connects TRBV28 to TRBJ2-1; D possibly uses TRBD1 or TRBD2 (7 bases each). Looked up from germline, CDR1 is MDHEN and CDR2 is SYDVKM. The V end lost 7 bases, the J end lost 4 bases, and 14 bases lay between the germline ends. The CDR3 is 14 amino acids. CDR3 sequence (DNA): TGTGCCAGCATTCCAGGGGGGGAGTACAATGAGCAGTTCTTC. It yields the protein CASIPGGEYNEQFF. Supplemented by reference TRBV28 and TRBJ2-1, the full variable domain reads DVKVTQSSRYLVKRTGEKVFLECVQDMDHENMFWYRQDPGLGLRLIYFSYDVKMKEKGDIPEGYSVSREKKERFSLILESASTNQTSMYLCASIPGGEYNEQFFGPGTRLTVL.

The V and J genes are TRBV5-6 and TRBJ1-1, with D uncertain. Germline-derived CDR1 and CDR2 are SGHDT and YYEEEE. This CDR3 has 14 amino acids. Between the trimmed V and J ends, which lost 1 base and 5 bases, there was a span of 12 bases. The CDR3 DNA sequence: TGTGCCAGCAGCTTGTTTGGTGCGGGGACTGAAGCTTTCTTT. It codes for CASSLFGAGTEAFF.

V and J are TRBV6-4 and TRBJ2-3; perhaps TRBD2 as D (6 bases). Germline V gives CDR1 MRHNA, CDR2 SNTAGT. CDR3 length: 14 residues. The V gene lost 8 bases and the J gene lost 6 bases, with 18 bases spanning the gap. The CDR3 is CASSSLAGRDTQYF. The CDR3, as DNA: TGTGCCAGCTCATCCCTGGCGGGGCGGGATACGCAGTATTTT.

This clone showed up just a few times. The chain recombines TRBV4-1 with TRBJ1-1; D uncertain. The germline V gene encodes CDR1 MGHRA and CDR2 YSYEKL. The V end lost 4 bases, the J end lost 3 bases, and 9 bases lay between the germline ends. The CDR3 consists of 13 residues. Here the CDR3 DNA reads TGCGCCAGCAGCCTCCGTATGGACACTGAAGCTTTCTTT. Amino acids: CASSLRMDTEAFF.

CDR3 bases: TGTGCCAGCAGCGCTTTTGACAGGGGAAAAGAGACCCAGTACTTC. Translation gives CASSAFDRGKETQYF. V is TRBV7-3 and J is TRBJ2-5; 8 bases agree with TRBD1. The germline V gene encodes CDR1 SGHTA and CDR2 FQGTGA. V lost 5 bases to trimming and J lost 3 bases; unmatched junction nucleotides: 8. The CDR3 spans 15 residues.

The chain has TRBV21-1 and TRBJ2-3; the table gives TRBD2 as D, unverified against the DNA. TRBV21-1 is labeled a pseudogene. This CDR3 region has 12 residues. In DNA form, the CDR3 reads TGTGCCAGCAGCTCGCTAACAGATACGCAGTATTTT. Translation gives CASSSLTDTQYF.

V and J are TRBV28 and TRBJ1-2; TRBD1 matches 9 bases. Trimming removed 6 bases from V and 4 bases from J; junction bases left unmatched: 12. Germline V CDR1 and CDR2: MDHEN, SYDVKM. The CDR3 contains 16 residues. CDR3: CASRPFTGGYGYGYTF. The DNA for the CDR3 is TGTGCCAGCAGGCCGTTCACAGGGGGCTACGGCTATGGCTACACCTTC.